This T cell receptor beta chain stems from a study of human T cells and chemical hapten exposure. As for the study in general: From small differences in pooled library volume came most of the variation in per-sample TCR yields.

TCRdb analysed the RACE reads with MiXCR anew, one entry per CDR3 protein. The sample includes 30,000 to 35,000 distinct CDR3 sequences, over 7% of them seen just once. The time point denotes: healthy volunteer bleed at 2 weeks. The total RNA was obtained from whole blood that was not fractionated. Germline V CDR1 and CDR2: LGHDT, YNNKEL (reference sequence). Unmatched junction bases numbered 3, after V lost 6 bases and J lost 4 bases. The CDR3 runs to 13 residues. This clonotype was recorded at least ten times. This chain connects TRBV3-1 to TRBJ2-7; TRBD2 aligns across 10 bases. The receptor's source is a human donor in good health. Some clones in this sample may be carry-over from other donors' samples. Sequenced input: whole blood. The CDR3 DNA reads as TGTGCCAGCAGTTCAGCGGGAGGGTACGAGCAGTACTTC. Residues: CASSSAGGYEQYF.